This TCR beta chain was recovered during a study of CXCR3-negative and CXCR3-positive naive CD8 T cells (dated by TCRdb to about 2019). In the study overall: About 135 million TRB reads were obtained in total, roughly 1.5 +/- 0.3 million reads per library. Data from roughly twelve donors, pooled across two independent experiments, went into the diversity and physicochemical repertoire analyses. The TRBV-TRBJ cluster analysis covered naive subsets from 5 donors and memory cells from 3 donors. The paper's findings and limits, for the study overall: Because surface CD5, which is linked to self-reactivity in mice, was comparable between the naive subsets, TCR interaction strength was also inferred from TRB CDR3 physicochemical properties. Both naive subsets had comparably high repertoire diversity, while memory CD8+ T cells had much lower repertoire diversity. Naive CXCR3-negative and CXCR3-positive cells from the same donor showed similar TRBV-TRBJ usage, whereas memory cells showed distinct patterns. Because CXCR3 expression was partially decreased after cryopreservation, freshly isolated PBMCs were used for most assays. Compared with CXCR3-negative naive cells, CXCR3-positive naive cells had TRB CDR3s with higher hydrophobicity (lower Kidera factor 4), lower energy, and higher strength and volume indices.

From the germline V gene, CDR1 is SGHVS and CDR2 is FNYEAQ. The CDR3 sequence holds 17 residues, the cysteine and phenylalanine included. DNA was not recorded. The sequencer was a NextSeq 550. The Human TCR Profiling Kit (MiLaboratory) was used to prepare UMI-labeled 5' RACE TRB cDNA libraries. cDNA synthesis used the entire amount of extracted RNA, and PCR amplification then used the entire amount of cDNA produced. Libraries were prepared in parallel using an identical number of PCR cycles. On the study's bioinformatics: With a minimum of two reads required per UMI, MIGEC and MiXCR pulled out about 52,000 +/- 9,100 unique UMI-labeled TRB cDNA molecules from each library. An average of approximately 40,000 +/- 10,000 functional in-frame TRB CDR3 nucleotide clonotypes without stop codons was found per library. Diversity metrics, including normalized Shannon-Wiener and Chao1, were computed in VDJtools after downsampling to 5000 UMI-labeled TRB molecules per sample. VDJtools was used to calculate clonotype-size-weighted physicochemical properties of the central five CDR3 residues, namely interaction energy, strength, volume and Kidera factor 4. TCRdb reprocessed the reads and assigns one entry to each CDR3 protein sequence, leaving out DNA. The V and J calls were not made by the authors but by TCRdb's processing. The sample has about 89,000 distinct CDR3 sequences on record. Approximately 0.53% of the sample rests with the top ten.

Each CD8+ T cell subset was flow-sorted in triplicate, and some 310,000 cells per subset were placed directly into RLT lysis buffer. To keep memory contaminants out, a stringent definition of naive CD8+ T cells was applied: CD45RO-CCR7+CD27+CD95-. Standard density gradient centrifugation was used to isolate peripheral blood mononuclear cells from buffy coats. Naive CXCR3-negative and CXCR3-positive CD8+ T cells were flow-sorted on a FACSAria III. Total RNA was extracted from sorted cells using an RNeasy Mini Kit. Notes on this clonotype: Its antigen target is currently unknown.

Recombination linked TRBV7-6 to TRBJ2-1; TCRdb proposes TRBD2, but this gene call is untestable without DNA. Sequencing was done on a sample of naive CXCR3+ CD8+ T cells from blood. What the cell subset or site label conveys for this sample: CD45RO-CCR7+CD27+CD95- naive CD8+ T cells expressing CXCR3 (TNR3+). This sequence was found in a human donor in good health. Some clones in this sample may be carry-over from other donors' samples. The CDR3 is CASSLVSSGGLYNEQFF.